This T cell receptor (beta chain) was profiled in a study of blood T cells in healthy people across ages. As for the study in general: Capture by template switching was about one barcoded beta molecule per two T cells.

Germline CDR1 reads SEHNR; CDR2 reads FQNEAQ (reference sequence). The junction had 6 bases not matched to a gene; V was cut back by 4 bases and J by 5 bases. The CDR3 is 15 residues long. Together with a sample-barcoded 5' primer, a J-beta primer mix was included in a second PCR lasting about 7 to 11 cycles. Each CDR3 protein gets one entry after TCRdb re-called the 5' RACE reads with MiXCR. The table lists roughly 2 million distinct CDR3 sequences, approximately 50% of them singletons. The TCR comes from a woman aged 40 to 50 in good health. Input material: blood. The chain uses TRBV7-9 and TRBJ1-5; TRBD1 agrees at 9 bases. CDR3 in amino acids: CASSSNRGPDQPQHF. The CDR3 region has the DNA TGTGCCAGCAGCTCAAACAGGGGGCCTGATCAGCCCCAGCATTTT. The complete variable domain, with remaining parts taken from reference TRBV7-9 and TRBJ1-5, reads DTGVSQNPRHKITKRGQNVTFRCDPISEHNRLYWYRQTLGQGPEFLTYFQNEAQLEKSRLLSDRFSAERPKGSFSTLEIQRTEQGDSAMYLCASSSNRGPDQPQHFGDGTRLSIL.